This passage covers 20 T cell receptor beta chains from one sample sequenced in a study of cytomegalovirus exposure and HLA in healthy donors. It was with 60 Vbeta and 13 Jbeta primers that the PCR ran. Assay used: immunoSEQ multiplex PCR; TCRdb lists only in-frame clones, some missing. The sample comprises approximately 37,000 clones, around 82% of which are singletons, and about 11% rests with the top ten. Sequenced sample: PBMCs. These receptors were obtained from a woman between 18 and 29 years old in good health and CMV-seropositive.

The chain carries TRBV4-1 and TRBJ2-7; D perhaps matches TRBD1 (5 bases). Between the trimmed V and J ends, which lost 1 base and 1 base, there was a span of 11 bases. The length of the CDR3 is 15 residues. In germline, CDR1 is MGHRA, CDR2 YSYEKL. The DNA of the CDR3 is TGCGCCAGCAGCCAAGGGCAGGGTGGGTCCTACGAGCAGTACTTC. It yields the protein CASSQGQGGSYEQYF.

This clone has only one observation. This rearrangement joins TRBV7-3 to TRBJ2-1, with 7 bases identical to TRBD2. Germline-derived CDR1 and CDR2 are SGHTA and FQGTGA. Trimming removed 5 bases from V and 6 bases from J; junction bases left unmatched: 7. The CDR3 has 14 residues. The CDR3 region is CASSPGLKTNEQFF. The CDR3 region has the DNA TGTGCCAGCAGCCCGGGACTAAAGACCAATGAGCAGTTCTTC.

The V gene is TRBV7-8, the J gene TRBJ2-2; 8 nucleotides match TRBD1. With 7 bases clipped from V and 2 bases from J, the junction kept 9 bases outside the gene matches. Germline values: CDR1 SGHVS, CDR2 FQNEAQ. The CDR3 is 16 amino acids. The CDR3, as DNA: TGTGCCAGCACGCAACCCGGGACAGGCAACACCGGGGAGCTGTTTTTT. Protein product: CASTQPGTGNTGELFF.

The chain is built from TRBV19 and TRBJ1-1; possible D gene TRBD1, 5 bases. V lost 1 base and J 4 bases, leaving 13 bases between the germline ends. The V gene's germline CDR1 is LNHDA and CDR2 SQIVND (reference sequence). This CDR3 contains 15 residues. This CDR3 reads CASSIGGDSITEAFF. The DNA for the CDR3 is TGTGCCAGTAGTATAGGAGGGGACTCTATCACTGAAGCTTTCTTT.

The chain is built from TRBV4-1 and TRBJ2-3, with TRBD2 identical over 13 bases. The junction had 6 bases not matched to a gene; V was cut back by 3 bases and J by 6 bases. Germline V gene lookup returns CDR1 MGHRA and CDR2 YSYEKL. The CDR3 totals 16 residues. CDR3 protein: CASSQRTSGSTDTQYF. The CDR3 DNA sequence: TGCGCCAGCAGCCAGAGGACTAGCGGGAGTACCGATACGCAGTATTTT.

This chain uses TRBV5-6 with TRBJ2-3; 8 nucleotides align to TRBD2. CDR3 length: 17 residues. V was pared by 3 bases and J by 2 bases, with 11 bases of the junction left unmatched. Germline CDR1 reads SGHDT; CDR2 reads YYEEEE. CDR3 nucleotides: TGTGCCAGCAGCTCCCGGGGGGCTAGCGGGTACACAGATACGCAGTATTTT. This gives the protein CASSSRGASGYTDTQYF. Full variable domain (missing parts from reference TRBV5-6 and TRBJ2-3): DAGVTQSPTHLIKTRGQQVTLRCSPKSGHDTVSWYQQALGQGPQFIFQYYEEEERQRGNFPDRFSGHQFPNYSSELNVNALLLGDSALYLCASSSRGASGYTDTQYFGPGTRLTVL.

V gene TRBV2 combines with J gene TRBJ2-3, with D unclear. This CDR3 has 13 residues. V lost 4 bases to trimming and J lost 4 bases, with 9 bases between them. Germline values: CDR1 SNHLY, CDR2 FYNNEI. The CDR3 loop reads CASSGFEADTQYF. CDR3 in DNA: TGTGCCAGCAGTGGATTCGAGGCAGATACGCAGTATTTT. The variable domain in full, completed from reference TRBV2 and TRBJ2-3, reads EPEVTQTPSHQVTQMGQEVILRCVPISNHLYFYWYRQILGQKVEFLVSFYNNEISEKSEIFDDQFSVERPDGSNFTLKIRSTKLEDSAMYFCASSGFEADTQYFGPGTRLTVL.

CDR3 in amino acids: CASSPDRAFGETQYF. Written as DNA, the CDR3 is TGTGCCAGCAGTCCCGACAGGGCTTTTGGAGAGACCCAGTACTTC. The genes are TRBV6-5 and TRBJ2-5; TRBD1 agrees at 7 bases. The CDR3 is 15 amino acids. Trimming at V came to 5 bases and at J to 4 bases, leaving 10 bases not matched to a gene. The germline gives CDR1 MNHEY, CDR2 SVGAGI.

The gene calls are TRBV5-4 and TRBJ2-7, with 10 bases matching TRBD1. CDR3 length: 12 residues. The germline V gene encodes CDR1 SGHNT and CDR2 YYREEE (reference sequence). The V gene end was trimmed by 6 bases and the J gene end by 6 bases; junction bases not matched to a gene: 3. The chain's CDR3 is CASMGTGAEQYF. CDR3 nucleotides: TGTGCCAGCATGGGGACAGGGGCCGAGCAGTACTTC.

The chain recombines TRBV6-5 with TRBJ2-1; tentatively, D is TRBD1 (5 bases). The CDR3 has 14 amino acids. The germline V and J ends were trimmed by 2 bases and 9 bases, with 14 bases remaining between them. CDR1 MNHEY and CDR2 SVGAGI come from the germline V gene. The CDR3 region has the DNA TGTGCCAGCAGTTACAGGGGCAGGTTGGGTGAGCAGTTCTTC. Translating gives CASSYRGRLGEQFF.

V is TRBV7-9 and J is TRBJ2-5, with TRBD1 matching over 7 bases. CDR1 SEHNR and CDR2 FQNEAQ come from the germline V gene (reference sequence). This CDR3 is built from 14 residues. V lost 7 bases to trimming and J lost 1 base; unmatched junction nucleotides: 6. CDR3 nucleotide sequence: TGTGCCAGCATCCAGGGACAGCTCCAAGAGACCCAGTACTTC. It encodes CASIQGQLQETQYF.

In this sample, this clone turned up a few times. The genes are TRBV6-5 and TRBJ1-3; D is perhaps TRBD1 (5 bases). Germline V CDR1 and CDR2: MNHEY, SVGAGI. V lost 8 bases and J lost 0, with 14 bases in between. This CDR3 has 15 amino acids. Here the CDR3 reads CASGIDRYSGNTIYF. In DNA form, the CDR3 reads TGTGCCAGCGGCATAGACAGATACTCTGGAAACACCATATATTTT.

The gene calls are TRBV7-8 and TRBJ2-7; 8 nucleotides line up with TRBD2. The CDR3 consists of 15 residues. Per germline, CDR1 SGHVS and CDR2 FQNEAQ. V dropped 5 bases and J dropped 3; count of bases not matched to a gene: 9. CDR3 region: CASSPGGRGDYEQYF. DNA of the CDR3: TGTGCCAGCAGCCCCGGGGGGCGGGGGGACTACGAGCAGTACTTC.

The genes are TRBV6-6 and TRBJ2-5; no reliable D call. V lost 2 bases to trimming and J lost 5 bases, with 12 bases between them. This CDR3 is built from 14 residues. CDR1 and CDR2 from the germline V gene are MNHNY and SVGAGI (reference sequence). The CDR3 sequence: CASSYGERRETQYF. CDR3 bases: TGTGCCAGCAGTTACGGAGAGAGGCGGGAGACCCAGTACTTC.

A few counts support this clone. The J gene is TRBJ2-7, the V gene TRBV4-3, with D perhaps TRBD1 (6 bases). Germline V gives CDR1 LGHNA, CDR2 YSLEER. V lost 7 bases to trimming and J lost 5 bases, with 27 bases between them. CDR3 size: 17 residues. CDR3 region: CASNLDQGSLTGDEQYF. The CDR3 nucleotides read TGCGCCAGCAACCTCGACCAAGGAAGCCTGACAGGAGACGAGCAGTACTTC.

The chain combines TRBV5-8 with TRBJ2-5; 10 nucleotides match TRBD1. There are 16 residues in the CDR3. Germline assignment: CDR1 SGHTS and CDR2 YDEGEE. With 4 bases clipped from V and 5 bases from J, the junction kept 11 bases outside the gene matches. CDR3 sequence reads: CASSPAPGQGVETQYF. The CDR3 nucleotides are TGTGCCAGCAGCCCCGCCCCCGGACAGGGGGTCGAGACCCAGTACTTC.

The rearrangement links TRBV5-1 to TRBJ1-2, with TRBD1 matching 10 bases. CDR1 is SGHRS and CDR2 is YFSETQ in the germline V gene. V lost 2 bases and J lost 6; bases outside the gene matches: 1. This CDR3 region has 13 residues. In DNA, the CDR3 is TGCGCCAGCAGCTTCGGGACAGGGGATGGCTACACCTTC. Its translation: CASSFGTGDGYTF. The whole variable domain, remainder taken from reference TRBV5-1 and TRBJ1-2, is KAGVTQTPRYLIKTRGQQVTLSCSPISGHRSVSWYQQTPGQGLQFLFEYFSETQRNKGNFPGRFSGRQFSNSRSEMNVSTLELGDSALYLCASSFGTGDGYTFGSGTRLTVV.

The rearrangement joins TRBV5-6 to TRBJ2-5; D uncertain. CDR3 length: 14 amino acids. CDR1 is SGHDT and CDR2 is YYEEEE in the germline V gene. Trimming pared 0 bases from V and 0 bases from J, leaving 6 bases between. The CDR3 spells CASSLASDQETQYF. The CDR3 nucleotides are TGTGCCAGCAGCTTGGCGTCGGACCAAGAGACCCAGTACTTC.

The count of this clone is one. The chain is built from TRBV2 and TRBJ2-3; 13 bases align to TRBD2. CDR3 length equals 19 residues. V shed 5 bases, J shed 5 bases, and the junction held 16 bases outside the gene matches. Germline assignment: CDR1 SNHLY and CDR2 FYNNEI. CDR3 DNA sequence: TGTGCCAGCAGTCGGGATAGACTAGCGGGGGGCAGGAAGGGAGATACGCAGTATTTT. It specifies CASSRDRLAGGRKGDTQYF. The full variable domain, rest sourced from reference TRBV2 and TRBJ2-3, is EPEVTQTPSHQVTQMGQEVILRCVPISNHLYFYWYRQILGQKVEFLVSFYNNEISEKSEIFDDQFSVERPDGSNFTLKIRSTKLEDSAMYFCASSRDRLAGGRKGDTQYFGPGTRLTVL.

The rearrangement uses TRBV5-4 and TRBJ1-1; a weak D match, TRBD1 (5 bases). This CDR3 spans 14 amino acids. V was pared by 3 bases and J by 3 bases, with 12 bases between. Germline CDR1 is SGHNT and CDR2 is YYREEE (reference sequence). For the CDR3, the DNA is TGTGCCAGCAGCTCCAGGGTGTTGCACACTGAAGCTTTCTTT. It codes for CASSSRVLHTEAFF.